The following is a T cell receptor (beta chain) sequence with its context. These data are taken from a study of blood T cell repertoires in COVID-19. Study-wide background: Italy, Spain and the United States were the sources of the convalescent and acute COVID-19 samples.

The germline gives CDR1 SQVTM, CDR2 ANQGSEA. Trimming at V came to 4 bases and at J to 5 bases, leaving 4 bases not matched to a gene. The CDR3 covers 13 residues. Data came from immunoSEQ multiplex PCR; TCRdb stores just in-frame clones and leaves some out. The sample records about 46,000 clones, around 87% being singletons. The chain is built from TRBV29-1 and TRBJ2-7; 11 nucleotides agree with TRBD2. Sequencing was carried out using peripheral blood. The TCR was taken from a human donor in a cohort sampled during active COVID-19. CDR3 bases: TGCAGCGTTGCGGGACTAGCGGCAAACGAGCAGTACTTC. As protein: CSVAGLAANEQYF.